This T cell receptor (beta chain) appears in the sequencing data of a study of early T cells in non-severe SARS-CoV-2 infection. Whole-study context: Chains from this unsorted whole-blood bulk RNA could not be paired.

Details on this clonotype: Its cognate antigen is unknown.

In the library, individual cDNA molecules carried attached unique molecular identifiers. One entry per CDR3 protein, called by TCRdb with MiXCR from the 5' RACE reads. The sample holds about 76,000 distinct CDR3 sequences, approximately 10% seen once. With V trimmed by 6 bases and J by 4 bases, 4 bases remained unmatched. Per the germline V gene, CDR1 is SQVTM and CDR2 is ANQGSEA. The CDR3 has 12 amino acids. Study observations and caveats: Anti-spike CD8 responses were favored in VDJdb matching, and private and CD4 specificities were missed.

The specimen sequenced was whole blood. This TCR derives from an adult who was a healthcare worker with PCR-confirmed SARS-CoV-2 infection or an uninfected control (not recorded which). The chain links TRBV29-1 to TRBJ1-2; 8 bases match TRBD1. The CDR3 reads CSVDRGVYGYTF. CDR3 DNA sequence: TGCAGCGTAGACAGGGGCGTCTATGGCTACACCTTC. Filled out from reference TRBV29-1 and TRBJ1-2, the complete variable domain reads SAVISQKPSRDICQRGTSLTIQCQVDSQVTMMFWYRQQPGQSLTLIATANQGSEATYESGFVIDKFPISRPNLTFSTLTVSNMSPEDSSIYLCSVDRGVYGYTFGSGTRLTVV.